One sample yielded the 29 T cell receptor beta chains listed below, sequenced in a study of blood T cell repertoires in COVID-19. Sequencing was performed with immunoSEQ multiplex PCR; in TCRdb, only in-frame clones are kept and a portion is missing. The table lists approximately 220,000 clones, over 80% of them singletons, with around 27% in the top ten. What was sequenced was peripheral blood. The receptors derive from a man aged 35 to 55 with acute or convalescent COVID-19.

The J gene is TRBJ2-5, the V gene TRBV30; TRBD1 agrees at 8 bases. CDR3 length: 13 residues. V lost 1 base and J lost 4; bases outside the gene matches: 2. CDR1 and CDR2 from the germline V gene are GTSNPN and SVGIG (reference sequence). The DNA for the CDR3 is TGTGCCTGGAGTGGCAGGGGGCTAGAGACCCAGTACTTC. It specifies CAWSGRGLETQYF.

The rearrangement joins TRBV29-1 to TRBJ2-3; D is ambiguous. This CDR3 spans 14 amino acids. Germline V gene lookup returns CDR1 SQVTM and CDR2 ANQGSEA. The V end was cut by 1 base, the J end by 0 bases, with 8 bases between. CDR3 bases: TGCAGCGTTGAAGGGCACCTTAGCACAGATACGCAGTATTTT. It codes for CSVEGHLSTDTQYF.

The genes are TRBV18 and TRBJ2-3; D gene uncertain. The CDR3 contains 14 residues. Deletions cut 8 bases from V and 4 bases from J, with 16 bases between. CDR1 and CDR2 (germline): KGHSH, LQKENI. CDR3 sequence reads: CASRASLNPDTQYF. The CDR3 DNA follows: TGTGCCAGCCGAGCGTCTCTAAATCCAGATACGCAGTATTTT. The variable domain in full, completed from reference TRBV18 and TRBJ2-3, reads NAGVMQNPRHLVRRRGQEARLRCSPMKGHSHVYWYRQLPEEGLKFMVYLQKENIIDESGMPKERFSAEFPKEGPSILRIQQVVRGDSAAYFCASRASLNPDTQYFGPGTRLTVL.

The sample holds one count of this clone. This chain links TRBV18 with TRBJ2-7, with D possibly matching TRBD2 (6 bases). With 2 bases removed from V and 0 bases from J, the gap between germline ends came to 14 bases. The germline V gene encodes CDR1 KGHSH and CDR2 LQKENI. This CDR3 contains 16 residues. DNA for the CDR3: TGTGCCAGCTCACCAGGGGGGTCCTGGGGCTCCTACGAGCAGTACTTC. Translated: CASSPGGSWGSYEQYF.

The gene calls are TRBV5-8 and TRBJ1-2; D gene unclear. Germline assignment: CDR1 SGHTS and CDR2 YDEGEE. CDR3 length equals 15 residues. With 0 bases removed from V and 3 bases from J, the gap between germline ends came to 12 bases. CDR3 nucleotide sequence: TGTGCCAGCAGCTTGGTCGGAGGGCTGGACTATGGCTACACCTTC. Its protein is CASSLVGGLDYGYTF. Using reference TRBV5-8 and TRBJ1-2 for the parts outside the CDR3, the full variable domain is EAGVTQSPTHLIKTRGQQATLRCSPISGHTSVYWYQQALGLGLQFLLWYDEGEERNRGNFPPRFSGRQFPNYSSELNVNALELEDSALYLCASSLVGGLDYGYTFGSGTRLTVV.

The V and J genes are TRBV11-2 and TRBJ2-3, with D tentatively TRBD1 (6 bases). CDR1 is SGHAT and CDR2 is FQNNGV in the germline V gene. The V and J ends lost 8 bases and 1 base respectively, with 13 bases between them. This CDR3 region has 14 residues. The CDR3 here is CASGQGSGTDTQYF. The CDR3 DNA reads as TGTGCCAGCGGCCAGGGGTCCGGCACAGATACGCAGTATTTT.

CDR3 coding DNA: TGTGCCAGCCAAACTGCCTCTGCTGAAGCTTTCTTT. Protein product: CASQTASAEAFF. The V and J genes are TRBV19 and TRBJ1-1; D not certain. Trimming cost V 9 bases and J 6 bases, with 14 bases left between them. CDR1 is LNHDA and CDR2 is SQIVND in the germline V gene (reference sequence). The CDR3 has 12 residues.

This chain joins TRBV3-1 (or the pseudogene TRBV3-2) and TRBJ2-7; 7 bases align to TRBD1. Germline trimming cut 4 bases from V and 5 bases from J; bases unmatched to any gene: 11. Germline CDR1 LGHDT, CDR2 YNNKEL (reference sequence). The CDR3 runs to 15 residues. The CDR3 sequence is CASSLWTGRGDEQYF. The CDR3 bases are TGTGCCAGCAGCCTCTGGACAGGTAGGGGCGACGAGCAGTACTTC.

V is TRBV5-6 and J is TRBJ2-3, with a possible D match to TRBD2 (5 bases). Germline CDR1 SGHDT, CDR2 YYEEEE. V lost 1 base to trimming and J lost 9 bases, with 12 bases between them. The CDR3 sequence is 13 residues long. CDR3 nucleotides: TGTGCCAGCAGCTTGCAGAGAGGAGGAACGCAGTATTTT. Protein: CASSLQRGGTQYF. Variable domain in full (rest from reference TRBV5-6 and TRBJ2-3): DAGVTQSPTHLIKTRGQQVTLRCSPKSGHDTVSWYQQALGQGPQFIFQYYEEEERQRGNFPDRFSGHQFPNYSSELNVNALLLGDSALYLCASSLQRGGTQYFGPGTRLTVL.

Only a few counts were recorded for this clone. The chain links TRBV6-5 to TRBJ2-3; TRBD2 aligns across 11 bases. CDR3 length: 14 amino acids. The ends lost 7 bases at V and 1 base at J; junction bases unmatched: 1. Germline V gives CDR1 MNHEY, CDR2 SVGAGI. The CDR3 is CASNSGRGTDTQYF. The CDR3 DNA is TGTGCCAGCAATAGCGGGAGGGGCACAGATACGCAGTATTTT.

Only one count was recorded for this clone. V usage is TRBV19 and J usage is TRBJ2-1; 13 nucleotides line up with TRBD2. There are 16 residues in the CDR3. The germline V gene encodes CDR1 LNHDA and CDR2 SQIVND (reference sequence). V shed 4 bases and J 10 bases; nucleotides not matched to a gene: 10. The CDR3: CASSTAGTSGMLEQFF. The CDR3 DNA reads as TGTGCCAGTAGTACAGCCGGGACTAGCGGGATGCTAGAGCAGTTCTTC. Full variable domain (outside the CDR3, taken from reference TRBV19 and TRBJ2-1): DGGITQSPKYLFRKEGQNVTLSCEQNLNHDAMYWYRQDPGQGLRLIYYSQIVNDFQKGDIAEGYSVSREKKESFPLTVTSAQKNPTAFYLCASSTAGTSGMLEQFFGPGTRLTVL.

The chain recombines TRBV18 with TRBJ1-1, with D possibly TRBD1 on 5 matching bases. V lost 7 bases and J lost 5, with 8 bases in between. The CDR3 runs to 11 residues. CDR1 and CDR2 from the germline V gene are KGHSH and LQKENI. CDR3 DNA: TGTGCCAGCTTGCAGGGAACTGAAGCTTTCTTT. Amino acid sequence: CASLQGTEAFF. The variable domain in full, with the rest retrieved from reference TRBV18 and TRBJ1-1, is NAGVMQNPRHLVRRRGQEARLRCSPMKGHSHVYWYRQLPEEGLKFMVYLQKENIIDESGMPKERFSAEFPKEGPSILRIQQVVRGDSAAYFCASLQGTEAFFGQGTRLTVV.

The chain uses TRBV7-6 and TRBJ1-1, with TRBD1 as a possible D gene (6 bases). Trimming left V 5 bases short and J 6 bases short, with 13 bases between. Germline V gene lookup returns CDR1 SGHVS and CDR2 FNYEAQ. The CDR3 is 13 amino acids. The DNA for the CDR3 is TGTGCCAGCAGCCGCTCACAGGGCTCTGAAGCTTTCTTT. Residues: CASSRSQGSEAFF.

The genes are TRBV24-1 and TRBJ2-2; D perhaps matches TRBD2 (5 bases). The germline V gene has CDR1 KGHDR and CDR2 SFDVKD. This CDR3 spans 17 amino acids. Trimming removed 3 bases from V and 1 base from J, with 14 bases in between. This CDR3 reads CATSDGGRPGNTGELFF. The CDR3 bases are TGTGCCACCAGTGATGGCGGGCGGCCAGGGAACACCGGGGAGCTGTTTTTT.

The rearrangement joins TRBV13 to TRBJ2-1, with unresolved D. V lost 5 bases and J 2 bases, leaving 19 bases between the germline ends. In germline, CDR1 is PRHDT, CDR2 FYEKMQ (reference sequence). This CDR3 spans 17 amino acids. CDR3 DNA: TGTGCCAGCAGCCCTCCCGCGAGCGTAGGTACCTACAATGAGCAGTTCTTC. Protein sequence: CASSPPASVGTYNEQFF.

V gene TRBV19 combines with J gene TRBJ1-1; 7 bases match TRBD1. The CDR3 extends over 13 amino acids. CDR1 is LNHDA and CDR2 is SQIVND in the germline V gene (reference sequence). The ends lost 4 bases at V and 6 bases at J; junction bases unmatched: 5. CDR3 loop: CASSTGTVSEAFF. The CDR3 DNA is TGTGCCAGTAGTACCGGGACAGTCTCTGAAGCTTTCTTT.

The rearrangement joins TRBV29-1 to TRBJ2-7; tentative D call: TRBD2 (7 bases). Germline V gene data show CDR1 as SQVTM and CDR2 as ANQGSEA. This CDR3 is 12 amino acids long. The ends were cut back, 7 bases at V and 3 bases at J, with 13 bases in the middle. Written as DNA, the CDR3 is TGCAGCGCCGGGGGGCCGGGCTACGAGCAGTACTTC. Translated, it gives CSAGGPGYEQYF.

The J gene is TRBJ2-1, the V gene TRBV5-1, with D possibly matching TRBD1 (5 bases). Germline V gene sequence: CDR1 SGHRS, CDR2 YFSETQ. Trimming stripped 6 bases from V and 9 bases from J, with 16 bases between. The length of the CDR3 is 13 residues. The CDR3 region is CASKRTPQGEQFF. The CDR3 DNA sequence: TGCGCCAGCAAAAGGACCCCCCAGGGTGAGCAGTTCTTC.

This clone was observed at least ten times. V and J are TRBV27 and TRBJ1-2; TRBD1 is a possible D gene (6 bases). Per germline, CDR1 MNHEY and CDR2 SMNVEV (reference sequence). CDR3 length: 14 residues. V shed 2 bases and J shed 6 bases, with 13 bases lying between them. The CDR3 here is CASSLRPGVNGYTF. In DNA form, the CDR3 reads TGTGCCAGCAGTTTACGGCCAGGGGTGAATGGCTACACCTTC.

The chain links TRBV7-2 to TRBJ2-1; D is uncertain. CDR3 length: 13 amino acids. Germline CDR1 SGHTA, CDR2 FQGNSA. With 5 bases removed from V and 6 bases from J, the gap between germline ends came to 11 bases. CDR3 sequence (DNA): TGTGCCAGCAGCGGATTGACAATCAATGAGCAGTTCTTC. Protein product: CASSGLTINEQFF.

J is TRBJ1-5 and V is TRBV29-1, with 7 bases fitting TRBD1. This CDR3 is 13 amino acids long. J lost 3 bases, V lost 6 bases, and 5 bases had no gene match. CDR1 is SQVTM, CDR2 ANQGSEA, per germline. CDR3 loop: CSVADRDNQPQHF. The DNA of the CDR3 is TGCAGCGTGGCCGACAGGGACAATCAGCCCCAGCATTTT. The full variable domain, with the rest looked up from reference TRBV29-1 and TRBJ1-5, is SAVISQKPSRDICQRGTSLTIQCQVDSQVTMMFWYRQQPGQSLTLIATANQGSEATYESGFVIDKFPISRPNLTFSTLTVSNMSPEDSSIYLCSVADRDNQPQHFGDGTRLSIL.

This CDR3 reads CASSITGDTEAFF. Here the CDR3 DNA reads TGTGCCAGTAGTATCACAGGTGACACTGAAGCTTTCTTT. This chain joins TRBV19 and TRBJ1-1, with D possibly matching TRBD1 (5 bases). V lost 3 bases and J 3 bases, leaving 8 bases between the germline ends. This CDR3 region has 13 residues. Germline CDR1 and CDR2: LNHDA and SQIVND (reference sequence).

The chain joins TRBV27 to TRBJ1-2; D not certain. Per the germline V gene, CDR1 is MNHEY and CDR2 is SMNVEV (reference sequence). Trimming removed 10 bases from V and 7 bases from J, with 13 bases in between. The CDR3 totals 11 residues. The CDR3 here is CATRRGSGYTF. The CDR3, as DNA: TGTGCCACCCGAAGAGGGTCTGGCTACACCTTC.

The rearrangement uses TRBV2 and TRBJ1-6, with a tentative D call TRBD1 (6 bases). The CDR3 runs to 13 residues. Germline CDR1 and CDR2: SNHLY and FYNNEI. V was trimmed by 3 bases and J by 10 bases, leaving 10 bases between them. The CDR3 nucleotides read TGTGCCAGCAGTGATGAGGGGGACTCACCCCTCCACTTT. Protein product: CASSDEGDSPLHF.

V usage is TRBV6-6 and J usage is TRBJ1-1; 9 bases are a match to TRBD1. V gave up 5 bases and J gave up 1 base; unmatched junction bases: 5. There are 15 residues in the CDR3. From germline, CDR1 is MNHNY and CDR2 SVGAGI (reference sequence). In DNA, the CDR3 is TGTGCCAGCAGTGCCGGACAGGGGCGGAACACTGAAGCTTTCTTT. Translated: CASSAGQGRNTEAFF.

This clone was observed at least ten times. The CDR3 here is CASSRSPRAGESEQYF. Here the CDR3 DNA reads TGTGCCAGCAGCCGGTCACCCCGAGCGGGGGAATCCGAGCAGTACTTC. The chain is built from TRBV3-1 (or the pseudogene TRBV3-2) and TRBJ2-7, with 8 positions matching TRBD2. The length of the CDR3 is 16 residues. The J segment lost 6 bases and the V segment lost 4 bases, leaving 14 bases of the junction unmatched. Germline V lookup: CDR1 LGHDT, CDR2 YNNKEL (reference sequence).

V is TRBV30 and J is TRBJ1-1; D possibly corresponds to TRBD1 (5 bases). The germline gives CDR1 GTSNPN, CDR2 SVGIG (reference sequence). The germline V and J ends were trimmed by 2 bases and 1 base, with 11 bases remaining between them. The length of the CDR3 is 14 residues. The CDR3 sequence: CAWSSGRSNTEAFF. The CDR3 nucleotides read TGTGCCTGGAGTTCAGGGCGTTCGAACACTGAAGCTTTCTTT.

The count of this clone is one. The chain carries TRBV4-3 and TRBJ1-1; 8 nucleotides match TRBD1. Per germline, CDR1 LGHNA and CDR2 YSLEER. The CDR3 runs 15 residues. V trimming: 2 bases; J trimming: 7 bases; junction bases outside the gene matches: 9. The CDR3 coding sequence is TGCGCCAGCAGCCAATACAGGGGGTTCGGTAGTGAAGCTTTCTTT. Amino acid sequence: CASSQYRGFGSEAFF.

This clone has just a few counts. The V and J genes are TRBV4-1 and TRBJ1-4; 9 nucleotides line up with TRBD1. CDR3 length: 15 residues. V lost 4 bases to trimming and J lost 5 bases; unmatched junction nucleotides: 5. The V gene's germline CDR1 is MGHRA and CDR2 YSYEKL. The CDR3 nucleotides read TGCGCCAGCAGCCTTGCAGGACAGGGGAATGAAAAACTGTTTTTT. Its protein is CASSLAGQGNEKLFF.